This is a list of T cell receptor beta chains from one sample in a study of Graves' ophthalmopathy and Graves' hyperthyroidism. In TCRdb, the multiplex PCR reads were re-called with MiXCR into one record per CDR3 protein. The table lists 660,000 or so distinct CDR3 sequences, approximately 39% of them singletons. Sequencing input: peripheral blood. Every receptor here comes from an adult man with Graves' ophthalmopathy. CDR3s include the opening cysteine and the closing phenylalanine or tryptophan. A D gene is named only where the DNA matches it firmly. Part of the rows lack a size; the others show once, few, many or a class for expanded clones.

v_call: TRBV5-1
d_call: TRBD1
j_call: TRBJ1-2
clone_size: many
cdr3_aa: CASSGQGRGGYTF
cdr3_nt: TGCGCCAGCAGCGGACAGGGACGCGGTGGCTACACCTTC

v_call: TRBV7-8
d_call: TRBD2
j_call: TRBJ2-7
clone_size: few
cdr3_aa: CASSGDPGLAGGYTYEQYF
cdr3_nt: TGTGCCAGCAGCGGTGACCCGGGACTAGCGGGGGGGTACACCTACGAGCAGTACTTC

v_call: TRBV20-1
d_call: TRBD2
j_call: TRBJ2-5
clone_size: many
cdr3_aa: CSARDPGGGQETQYF
cdr3_nt: TGCAGTGCTAGAGATCCGGGGGGTGGACAAGAGACCCAGTACTTC

v_call: TRBV25-1
d_call: NA
j_call: TRBJ1-1
clone_size: NA
cdr3_aa: CASSASLGLNTEAFF
cdr3_nt: TGTGCCAGCAGTGCTAGTCTGGGCCTGAACACTGAAGCTTTCTTT

v_call: TRBV10-2
d_call: TRBD2
j_call: TRBJ2-2
clone_size: NA
cdr3_aa: CASSTPGLAGNTGELFF
cdr3_nt: TGCGCCAGCAGTACTCCGGGACTAGCGGGTAACACCGGGGAGCTGTTTTTT

v_call: TRBV20-1
d_call: NA
j_call: TRBJ2-5
clone_size: many
cdr3_aa: CSARGQIQETQYF
cdr3_nt: TGCAGTGCTAGGGGGCAAATCCAAGAGACCCAGTACTTC

v_call: TRBV19
d_call: TRBD1
j_call: TRBJ2-2
clone_size: NA
cdr3_aa: CASGRQGSGELFF
cdr3_nt: TGTGCCAGTGGTCGACAGGGTAGCGGGGAGCTGTTTTTT

v_call: TRBV6-1
d_call: NA
j_call: TRBJ1-5
clone_size: few
cdr3_aa: CASSELLVGSAQAQHF
cdr3_nt: TGTGCCAGCAGTGAATTGTTGGTCGGCTCGGCCCAGGCCCAGCATTTT

v_call: TRBV7-9
d_call: NA
j_call: TRBJ2-7
clone_size: few
cdr3_aa: CASSQAEGETYEQYF
cdr3_nt: TGCGCCAGCAGCCAAGCGGAGGGGGAAACCTACGAGCAGTACTTC

v_call: TRBV13
d_call: NA
j_call: TRBJ2-5
clone_size: few
cdr3_aa: CASSSRASWETQYF
cdr3_nt: TGTGCCAGCAGTTCAAGGGCTTCCTGGGAGACCCAGTACTTC

v_call: TRBV6-6
d_call: NA
j_call: TRBJ2-5
clone_size: many
cdr3_aa: CASSSTGPKQETQYF
cdr3_nt: TGTGCCAGCAGTTCCACGGGACCGAAGCAAGAGACCCAGTACTTC

v_call: TRBV24-1
d_call: NA
j_call: TRBJ1-1
clone_size: many
cdr3_aa: CATSEHTGRRGAFF
cdr3_nt: TGTGCCACCAGTGAGCACACAGGGAGGCGGGGAGCTTTCTTT

v_call: TRBV20-1
d_call: TRBD2
j_call: TRBJ2-7
clone_size: NA
cdr3_aa: CSALAGEYEQYF
cdr3_nt: TGCAGTGCTCTAGCGGGAGAGTACGAGCAGTACTTC

v_call: TRBV5-6
d_call: TRBD1
j_call: TRBJ1-1
clone_size: many
cdr3_aa: CASSPQGSRNTEAFF
cdr3_nt: TGTGCCAGCAGCCCACAGGGGTCCCGGAACACTGAAGCTTTCTTT

v_call: TRBV25-1
d_call: NA
j_call: TRBJ1-1
clone_size: NA
cdr3_aa: CATLRWGGTEAFF
cdr3_nt: TGTGCCACACTACGGTGGGGGGGCACTGAAGCTTTCTTT

v_call: TRBV27
d_call: NA
j_call: TRBJ1-5
clone_size: NA
cdr3_aa: CASSPTGYGNQPQHF
cdr3_nt: TGTGCCAGCAGTCCGACAGGTTACGGCAATCAGCCCCAGCATTTT

v_call: TRBV6-5
d_call: TRBD1
j_call: TRBJ2-6
clone_size: many
cdr3_aa: CASSQRGQGLSGANVLTF
cdr3_nt: TGTGCCAGCAGCCAACGGGGACAGGGCCTCTCTGGGGCCAACGTCCTGACTTTC

v_call: TRBV7-2
d_call: NA
j_call: TRBJ1-1
clone_size: many
cdr3_aa: CASSPIGGVNTEAFF
cdr3_nt: TGTGCCAGCAGCCCGATCGGGGGGGTAAACACTGAAGCTTTCTTT

v_call: TRBV7-9
d_call: NA
j_call: TRBJ1-1
clone_size: many
cdr3_aa: CASSRSLDTEAFF
cdr3_nt: TGTGCCAGCAGCCGCTCCCTAGACACTGAAGCTTTCTTT

v_call: TRBV12-5
d_call: NA
j_call: TRBJ1-2
clone_size: NA
cdr3_aa: CASGLGSDGYTF
cdr3_nt: TGTGCTAGTGGTTTGGGGTCTGATGGCTACACCTTC